Reported below is one T cell receptor beta chain. Antigen: not known. Germline is not matched at one junction end, which may reflect a read error. From the PCR reads, TCRdb called clonotypes with MiXCR, one entry per CDR3 protein. The sample includes around 34,000 distinct CDR3 sequences, around 50% seen only once; the top ten take 20% to 25%. CDR3 length: 15 residues. Germline-derived CDR1 and CDR2 are MNHNS and SASEGT. This record belongs to a study of esophageal squamous cell carcinoma under preoperative chemotherapy. Across the study: TCR repertoires were profiled from both peripheral blood T cells and tumor-infiltrating lymphocytes. General study results and limits: After treatment, tumor-infiltrating lymphocytes seemed to come partly from incoming peripheral T cells, not only local changes. After paclitaxel-nedaplatin, abundant clones were more likely to contract than amplify.

Indicated time point: after preoperative PTX-NDP chemotherapy. Patients received paclitaxel-nedaplatin as preoperative chemotherapy before surgery. This receptor was taken from a human donor with esophageal squamous cell carcinoma. The donor label of this sample is uncertain. The biological material was taken from a patient given preoperative chemotherapy. The chain links TRBV6-1 to TRBJ2-3, with D perhaps given as TRBD1 or TRBD2 (6 bases each). Written as DNA, the CDR3 is TGTGCCAGTCAAAAGGGGCCGGGGGCCAAAGACATTCAGTATTTC. This translates into CASQKGPGAKDIQYF.